This T cell receptor (beta chain) comes out of a study of blood T cell repertoires in COVID-19. For the study at large: T cells, B-cell-depleted T cells, or PBMCs supplied cDNA or gDNA.

Under the authors' procedure: Amplified reference gene primers provided the basis for estimating nucleated cell counts. The repertoire was sequenced with immunoSEQ multiplex PCR; TCRdb's copy has only in-frame clones and lacks some. V, J and clone size reflect that table, while D and trimming were determined from the DNA. The sample yields a few hundred thousand clones, around 86% seen once. This clone was seen a few times. The sequence came from a man aged 55 to 70 with acute or convalescent COVID-19. What was sequenced was peripheral blood.

As DNA, the CDR3 is TGTGCCAGCTCACCTCAAACAGGGCCCTACAATGAGCAGTTCTTC. It specifies CASSPQTGPYNEQFF. This chain joins TRBV18 and TRBJ2-1, with TRBD1 as a possible D gene (6 bases). The CDR3 is 15 residues long. V lost 3 bases to trimming and J lost 2 bases, with 11 bases between them. Germline V lookup: CDR1 KGHSH, CDR2 LQKENI. Based on the CDR3 plus reference TRBV18 and TRBJ2-1, the full variable domain is NAGVMQNPRHLVRRRGQEARLRCSPMKGHSHVYWYRQLPEEGLKFMVYLQKENIIDESGMPKERFSAEFPKEGPSILRIQQVVRGDSAAYFCASSPQTGPYNEQFFGPGTRLTVL.